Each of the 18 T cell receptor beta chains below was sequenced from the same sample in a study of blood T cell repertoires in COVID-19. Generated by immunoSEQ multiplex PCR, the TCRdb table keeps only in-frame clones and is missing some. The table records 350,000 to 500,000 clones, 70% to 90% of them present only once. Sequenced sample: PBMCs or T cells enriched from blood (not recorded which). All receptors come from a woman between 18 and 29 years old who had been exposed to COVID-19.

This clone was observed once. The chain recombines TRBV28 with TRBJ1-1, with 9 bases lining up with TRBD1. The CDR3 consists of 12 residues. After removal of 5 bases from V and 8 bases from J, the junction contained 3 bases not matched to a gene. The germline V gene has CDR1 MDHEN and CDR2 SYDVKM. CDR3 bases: TGTGCCAGCAGTCCTGGACAGGGGGAAGCTTTCTTT. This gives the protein CASSPGQGEAFF.

For the CDR3, the DNA is TGCGCCAGCAGCTTGTATGGGAGTTCACCCCTCCACTTT. It specifies CASSLYGSSPLHF. The chain recombines TRBV5-1 with TRBJ1-6; D uncertain. The CDR3 consists of 13 residues. V was pared by 1 base and J by 9 bases, with 8 bases between. Germline V CDR1 and CDR2: SGHRS, YFSETQ.

The DNA of the CDR3 is TGTGCCAGCAGTTATACAGTTCCGACACACAATGAGCAGTTCTTC. Translation: CASSYTVPTHNEQFF. The chain links TRBV6-5 to TRBJ2-1; no firm D call. Germline CDR1 MNHEY, CDR2 SVGAGI. This CDR3 is 15 amino acids long. V gave up 3 bases and J gave up 5 bases, with 14 bases separating them.

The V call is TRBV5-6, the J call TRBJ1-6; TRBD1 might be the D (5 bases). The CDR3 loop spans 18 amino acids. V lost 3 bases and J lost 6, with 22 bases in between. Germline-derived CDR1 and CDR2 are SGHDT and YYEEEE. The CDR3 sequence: CASSSPLDLDRPNSPLHF. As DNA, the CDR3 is TGTGCCAGCAGCTCCCCTCTTGACCTAGACAGACCTAATTCACCCCTCCACTTT.

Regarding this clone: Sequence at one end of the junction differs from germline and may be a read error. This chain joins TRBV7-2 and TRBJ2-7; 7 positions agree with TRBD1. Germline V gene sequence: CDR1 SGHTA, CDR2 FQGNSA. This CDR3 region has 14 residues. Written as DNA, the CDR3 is TGTGCCAGCAGCCTAGCCACAGGGGTCTACGAGCAGTACTTC. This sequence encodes CASSLATGVYEQYF. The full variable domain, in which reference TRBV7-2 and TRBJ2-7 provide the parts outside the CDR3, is GAGVSQSPSNKVTEKGKDVELRCDPISGHTALYWYRQSLGQGLEFLIYFQGNSAPDKSGLPSDRFSAERTGGSVSTLTIQRTQQEDSAVYLCASSLATGVYEQYFGPGTRLTVT.

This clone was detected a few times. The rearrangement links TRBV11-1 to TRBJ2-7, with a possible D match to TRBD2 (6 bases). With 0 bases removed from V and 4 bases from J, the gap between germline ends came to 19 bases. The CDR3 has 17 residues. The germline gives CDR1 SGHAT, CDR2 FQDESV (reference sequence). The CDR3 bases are TGTGCCAGCAGCTTAGCTGGTCTAGCGATACGTTCTTACGAGCAGTACTTC. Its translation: CASSLAGLAIRSYEQYF.

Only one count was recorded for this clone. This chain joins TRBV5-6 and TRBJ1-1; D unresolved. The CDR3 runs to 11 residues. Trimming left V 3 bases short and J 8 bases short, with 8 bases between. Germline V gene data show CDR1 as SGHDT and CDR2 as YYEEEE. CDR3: CASSWAGEAFF. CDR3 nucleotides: TGTGCCAGCAGCTGGGCGGGGGAAGCTTTCTTT.

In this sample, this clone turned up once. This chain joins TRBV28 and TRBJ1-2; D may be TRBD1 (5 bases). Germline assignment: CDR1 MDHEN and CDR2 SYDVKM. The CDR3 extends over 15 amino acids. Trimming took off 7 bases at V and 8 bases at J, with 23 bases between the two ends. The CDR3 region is CASTRGTLGTWGYTF. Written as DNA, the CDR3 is TGTGCCAGCACCCGCGGGACCCTAGGGACTTGGGGCTACACCTTC.

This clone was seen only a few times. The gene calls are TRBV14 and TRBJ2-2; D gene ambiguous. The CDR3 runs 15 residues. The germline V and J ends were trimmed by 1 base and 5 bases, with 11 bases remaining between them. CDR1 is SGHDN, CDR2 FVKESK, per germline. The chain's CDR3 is CASSQALVRTGELFF. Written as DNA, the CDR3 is TGTGCCAGCAGCCAAGCCCTAGTAAGGACCGGGGAGCTGTTTTTT.

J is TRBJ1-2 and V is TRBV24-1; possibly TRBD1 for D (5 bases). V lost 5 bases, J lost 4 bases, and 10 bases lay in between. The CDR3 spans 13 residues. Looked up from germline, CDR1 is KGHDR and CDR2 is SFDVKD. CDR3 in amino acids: CATSAEGPYGYTF. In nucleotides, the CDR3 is TGTGCCACCAGTGCGGAGGGGCCCTATGGCTACACCTTC.

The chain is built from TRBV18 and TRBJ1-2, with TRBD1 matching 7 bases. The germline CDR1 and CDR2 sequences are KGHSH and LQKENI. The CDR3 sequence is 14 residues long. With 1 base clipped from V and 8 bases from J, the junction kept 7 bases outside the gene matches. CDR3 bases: TGTGCCAGCTCACCACGCGAGGGGGCGCAGGGCTACACCTTC. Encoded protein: CASSPREGAQGYTF.

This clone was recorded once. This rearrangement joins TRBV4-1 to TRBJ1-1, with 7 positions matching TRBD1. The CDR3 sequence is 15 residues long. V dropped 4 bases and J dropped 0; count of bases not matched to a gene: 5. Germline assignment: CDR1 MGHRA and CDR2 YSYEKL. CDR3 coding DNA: TGCGCCAGCAGCCGAGGGGGACAGCTGAACACTGAAGCTTTCTTT. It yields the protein CASSRGGQLNTEAFF.

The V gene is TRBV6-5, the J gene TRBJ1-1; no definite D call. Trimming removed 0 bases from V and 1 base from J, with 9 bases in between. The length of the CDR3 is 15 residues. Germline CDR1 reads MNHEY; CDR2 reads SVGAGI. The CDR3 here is CASSYSLRQNTEAFF. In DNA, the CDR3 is TGTGCCAGCAGTTACTCGTTGAGGCAGAACACTGAAGCTTTCTTT.

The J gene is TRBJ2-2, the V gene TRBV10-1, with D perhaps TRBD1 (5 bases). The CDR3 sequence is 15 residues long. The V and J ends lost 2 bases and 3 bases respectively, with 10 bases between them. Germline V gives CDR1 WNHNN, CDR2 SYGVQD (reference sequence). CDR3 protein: CASSEGLRDTGELFF. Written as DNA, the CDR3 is TGCGCCAGCAGTGAGGGGCTCAGGGACACCGGGGAGCTGTTTTTT.

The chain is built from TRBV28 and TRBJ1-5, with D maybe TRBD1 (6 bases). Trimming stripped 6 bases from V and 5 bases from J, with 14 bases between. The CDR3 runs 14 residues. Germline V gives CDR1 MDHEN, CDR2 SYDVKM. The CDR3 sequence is CASRKQGPHQPQHF. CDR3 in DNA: TGTGCCAGCAGGAAACAGGGACCCCATCAGCCCCAGCATTTT.

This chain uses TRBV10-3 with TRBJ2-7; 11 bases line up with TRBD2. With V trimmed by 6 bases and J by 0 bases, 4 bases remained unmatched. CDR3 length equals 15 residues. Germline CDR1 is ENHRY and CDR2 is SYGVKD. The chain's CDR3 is CAIRTGTSGSYEQYF. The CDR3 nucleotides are TGTGCCATCAGGACCGGGACTAGCGGCTCCTACGAGCAGTACTTC.

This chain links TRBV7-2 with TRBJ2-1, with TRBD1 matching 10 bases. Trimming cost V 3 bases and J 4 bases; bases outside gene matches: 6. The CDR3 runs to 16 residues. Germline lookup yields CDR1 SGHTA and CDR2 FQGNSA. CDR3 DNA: TGTGCCAGCAGCTTCGCCCGGGACAGGGGTTACAATGAGCAGTTCTTC. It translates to CASSFARDRGYNEQFF.

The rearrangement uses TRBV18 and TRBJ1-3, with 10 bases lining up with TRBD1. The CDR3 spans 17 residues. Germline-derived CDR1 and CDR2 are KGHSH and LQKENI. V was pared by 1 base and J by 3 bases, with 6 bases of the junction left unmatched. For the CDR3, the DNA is TGTGCCAGCTCACCACTGGGGACAGGGGACGGTGGAAACACCATATATTTT. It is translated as CASSPLGTGDGGNTIYF.